The rows below give T cell receptor beta chains drawn from one sample of a study of blood T cell repertoires in COVID-19. TCRdb keeps only in-frame clones here, not all; method: immunoSEQ multiplex PCR. This table holds over 200,000 clones, 70% to 90% found once. Sequencing was performed on PBMCs or T cells enriched from blood (not recorded which). The receptors were sampled from a woman aged 45-65 years in a cohort exposed to, infected with or recovered from COVID-19 (not recorded which). Each CDR3 is given with its conserved first and last residue. Fields, in order: V gene, J gene, D gene, clone size, CDR3 DNA, CDR3 protein. A D gene is named only where the DNA matches it firmly. Size is omitted from some rows. Given values are once, few, many or a class for expanded clones.

TRBV2	TRBJ1-6	TRBD1	.	TGTGCCAGCAGTGAGAACAGGGGGAGTGTGAATTCACCCCTCCACTTT	CASSENRGSVNSPLHF
TRBV5-6	TRBJ1-2	.	.	TGTGCCAGCAGCTTGGGACAGCCGAACTATGGCTACACCTTC	CASSLGQPNYGYTF
TRBV9	TRBJ1-3	TRBD1	.	TGTGCCAGCAGCGTAGCTCGGGACAGCTCTGGAAACACCATATATTTT	CASSVARDSSGNTIYF
TRBV4-2	TRBJ1-5	.	.	TGTGCCAGCAGCCAAGATCGACAGAACAATCAGCCCCAGCATTTT	CASSQDRQNNQPQHF
TRBV15	TRBJ2-5	TRBD2	.	TGTGCCACCAGCAGGAAGAGGATTAGCGGGGGGGCGTTTGAGACCCAGTACTTC	CATSRKRISGGAFETQYF
TRBV3-1/TRBV3-2	TRBJ1-2	TRBD1	few	TGTGCCAGCAGCCAACATCCCGCGACAGGGTACGGCTACACCTTC	CASSQHPATGYGYTF
TRBV4-1	TRBJ2-3	.	.	TGCGCCAGCAGCCAAGACAGTAGCACAGATACGCAGTATTTT	CASSQDSSTDTQYF
TRBV9	TRBJ2-1	TRBD1	.	TGTGCCAGCAGCACCGGGACAGGGTCCCACAATGAGCAGTTCTTC	CASSTGTGSHNEQFF
TRBV23-1	TRBJ1-1	.	once	TGCGCCAGCACCAATCCTGGCCGGTCGGGCACTGAAGCTTTCTTT	CASTNPGRSGTEAFF
TRBV15	TRBJ2-5	TRBD1	once	TGTGCCACCAGCAATTTGGGACAGGGGGCCGGAGAGACCCAGTACTTC	CATSNLGQGAGETQYF
TRBV9	TRBJ1-4	.	.	TGTGCCAGCAGCGTAGGAGGTCAGGGGCGAGAAAAACTGTTTTTT	CASSVGGQGREKLFF
TRBV5-1	TRBJ1-4	.	.	TGCGCCAGTAGATCTGGGCCGACAACTAATGAAAAACTGTTTTTT	CASRSGPTTNEKLFF